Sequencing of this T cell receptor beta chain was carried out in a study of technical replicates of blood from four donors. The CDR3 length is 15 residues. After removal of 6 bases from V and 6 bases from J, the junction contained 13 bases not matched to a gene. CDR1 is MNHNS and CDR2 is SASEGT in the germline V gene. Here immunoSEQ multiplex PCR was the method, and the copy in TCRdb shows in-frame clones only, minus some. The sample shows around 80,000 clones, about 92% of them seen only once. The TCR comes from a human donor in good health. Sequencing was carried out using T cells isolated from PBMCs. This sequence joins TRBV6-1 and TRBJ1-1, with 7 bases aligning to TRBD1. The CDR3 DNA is TGTGCCAGCAGGGTTGACAGGGCCGGTGTCGCTGAAGCTTTCTTT. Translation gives CASRVDRAGVAEAFF.